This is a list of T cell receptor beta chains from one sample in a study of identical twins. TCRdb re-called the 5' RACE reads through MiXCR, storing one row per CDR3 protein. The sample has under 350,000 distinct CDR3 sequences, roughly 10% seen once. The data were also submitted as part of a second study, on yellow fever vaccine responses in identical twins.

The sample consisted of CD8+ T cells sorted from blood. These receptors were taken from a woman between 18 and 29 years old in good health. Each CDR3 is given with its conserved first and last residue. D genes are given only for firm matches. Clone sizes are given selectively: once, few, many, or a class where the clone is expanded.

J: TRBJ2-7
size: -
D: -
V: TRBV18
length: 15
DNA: TGTGCCAGCTCACCTAGGACAAGGAGCTCCTACGAGCAGTACTTC
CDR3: CASSPRTRSSYEQYF

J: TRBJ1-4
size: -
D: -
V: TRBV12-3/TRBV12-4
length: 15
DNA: TGTGCCAGCAGTTCCGGGACTGCGGCAAATGAAAAACTGTTTTTT
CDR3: CASSSGTAANEKLFF

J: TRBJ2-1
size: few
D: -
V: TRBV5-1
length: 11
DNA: TGCGCCAGCAAGAGAACCCCAGAGGGGTTCTTC
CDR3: CASKRTPEGFF

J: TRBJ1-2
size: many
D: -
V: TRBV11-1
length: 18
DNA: TGTGCCAGCAGCTTAGCAACCGCGACAGAGGGATTGAGGTATGGCTACACCTTC
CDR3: CASSLATATEGLRYGYTF

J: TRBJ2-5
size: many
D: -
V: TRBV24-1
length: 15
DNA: TGTGCCACCAGTGACTCTCTAGCCCGCCAAGAGACCCAGTACTTC
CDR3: CATSDSLARQETQYF

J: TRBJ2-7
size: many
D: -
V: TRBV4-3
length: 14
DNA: TGCGCCAGCAGCCCCGCTAGTGGGTCCTACGAGCAGTACTTC
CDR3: CASSPASGSYEQYF

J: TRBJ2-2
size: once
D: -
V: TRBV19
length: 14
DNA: TGTGCCAGTAGTATAGGGGAAAACACCGGGGAGCTGTTTTTT
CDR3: CASSIGENTGELFF

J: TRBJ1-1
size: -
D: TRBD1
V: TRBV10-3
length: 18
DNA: TGTGCCATCAGCCAACCGGGAGGGGGCCACGCCACGAACACTGAAGCTTTCTTT
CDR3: CAISQPGGGHATNTEAFF

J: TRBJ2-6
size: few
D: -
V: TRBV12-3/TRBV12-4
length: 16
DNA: TGTGCCACCTTACCGGGATCACTTCCCGAAGGCAACGTCCTGACTTTC
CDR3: CATLPGSLPEGNVLTF

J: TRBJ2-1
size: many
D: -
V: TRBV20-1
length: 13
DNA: TGCAGTGCTCTCCGACTGCTATACAATGAGCAGTTCTTC
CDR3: CSALRLLYNEQFF

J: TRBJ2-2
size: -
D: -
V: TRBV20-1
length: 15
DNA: TGCAGTGCTAGAGATGAAAGTTGGAGCACCGGGGAGCTGTTTTTT
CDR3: CSARDESWSTGELFF

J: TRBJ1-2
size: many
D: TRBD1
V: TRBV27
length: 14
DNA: TGTGCCAGCAGTTTAGCCGGACAGGGCGATGGCTACACCTTC
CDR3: CASSLAGQGDGYTF

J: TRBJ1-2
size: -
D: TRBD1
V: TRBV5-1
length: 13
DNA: TGCGCCAGCAGCGGGGGACAGGGCGGTGGCTACACCTTC
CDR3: CASSGGQGGGYTF

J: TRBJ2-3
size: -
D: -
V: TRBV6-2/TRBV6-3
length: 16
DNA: TGTGCCAGCAGTTACTCTGAGGGGATGATGGAAGATACGCAGTATTTT
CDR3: CASSYSEGMMEDTQYF

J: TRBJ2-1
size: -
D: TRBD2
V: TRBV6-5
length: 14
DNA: TGTGCCAGCAGTTTTAGCGGGCCCAACAATGAGCAGTTCTTC
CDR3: CASSFSGPNNEQFF

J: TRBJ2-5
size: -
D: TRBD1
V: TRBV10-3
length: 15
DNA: TGTGCCATCAGATCGGACAGGGGGATGGTGGAGACCCAGTACTTC
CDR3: CAIRSDRGMVETQYF

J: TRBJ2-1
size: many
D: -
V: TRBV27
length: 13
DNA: TGTGCCAGCAGTTGGGCAATTTACAATGAGCAGTTCTTC
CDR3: CASSWAIYNEQFF

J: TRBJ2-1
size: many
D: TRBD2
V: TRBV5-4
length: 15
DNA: TGTGCCAGCAGAGGGACTAGCGGGGGCTACAATGAGCAGTTCTTC
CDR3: CASRGTSGGYNEQFF

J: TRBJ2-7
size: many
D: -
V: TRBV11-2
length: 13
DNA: TGTGCCAGCAGCTTAGATCGGTCTTGGGAGCAGTACTTC
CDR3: CASSLDRSWEQYF

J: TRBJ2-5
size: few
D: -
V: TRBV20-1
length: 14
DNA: TGCAGTGCTAGAGATCGGAATAGTCTTGAGACCCAGTACTTC
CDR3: CSARDRNSLETQYF

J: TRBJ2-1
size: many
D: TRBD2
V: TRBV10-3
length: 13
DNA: TGTGCCATCAGTGATATTAGCGGGGGTGAGCAGTTCTTC
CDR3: CAISDISGGEQFF

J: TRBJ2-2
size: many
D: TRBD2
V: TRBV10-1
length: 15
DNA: TGCGCCAGCAGTGATCCGGGACTAGCAGCCGGGGAGCTGTTTTTT
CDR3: CASSDPGLAAGELFF

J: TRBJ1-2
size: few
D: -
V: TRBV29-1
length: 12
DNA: TGCAGCGTCCCTCTCCACAGGGAGGGCTACACCTTC
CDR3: CSVPLHREGYTF

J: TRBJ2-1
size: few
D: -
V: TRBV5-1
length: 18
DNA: TGCGCCAGCAGCTTGGCCCCCGCGGGGCCGAGCTCCTACAATGAGCAGTTCTTC
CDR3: CASSLAPAGPSSYNEQFF

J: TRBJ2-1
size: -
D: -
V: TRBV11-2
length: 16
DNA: TGTGCCAGCCGGAAGGAGCTGGGAGCTACCTACAATGAGCAGTTCTTC
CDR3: CASRKELGATYNEQFF

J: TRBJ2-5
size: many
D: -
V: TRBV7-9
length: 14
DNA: TGTGCCAGCGGATCTCCCCGTAACCAAGAGACCCAGTACTTC
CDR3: CASGSPRNQETQYF

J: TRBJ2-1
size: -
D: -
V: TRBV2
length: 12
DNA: TGTGCCACCACATCAATCGCCTCGGAGCAGTTCTTC
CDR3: CATTSIASEQFF

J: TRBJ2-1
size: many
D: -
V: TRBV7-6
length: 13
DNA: TGTGCCAGCAGCTTAGGGAATTACAATGAGCAGTTCTTC
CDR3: CASSLGNYNEQFF

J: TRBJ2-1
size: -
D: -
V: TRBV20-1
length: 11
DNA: TGCAGTGCTAGGGACCGTAATGAGCAGTTCTTC
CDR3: CSARDRNEQFF

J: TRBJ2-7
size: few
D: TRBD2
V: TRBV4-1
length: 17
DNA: TGCGCCAGCAGCCAAGAATGGCTAGCGGGAGGGCCCCACGAGCAGTACTTC
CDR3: CASSQEWLAGGPHEQYF

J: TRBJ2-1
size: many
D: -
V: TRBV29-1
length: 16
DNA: TGCAGCGTTGAAGTGGGGTCGAGGTTGACAGGTAATGAGCAGTTCTTC
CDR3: CSVEVGSRLTGNEQFF

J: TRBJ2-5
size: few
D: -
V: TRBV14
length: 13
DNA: TGTGCCAGCAGCCAAGCTAGATGGGAGACCCAGTACTTC
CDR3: CASSQARWETQYF

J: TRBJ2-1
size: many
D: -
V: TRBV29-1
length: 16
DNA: TGCAGCGTTGAAGCCCCGGCGGAGAGCTCCTACAATGAGCAGTTCTTC
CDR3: CSVEAPAESSYNEQFF

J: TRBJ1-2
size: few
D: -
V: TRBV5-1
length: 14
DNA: TGCGCCAGCAGCGGCTCCGGAGGCCCGAGGGGCTACACCTTC
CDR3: CASSGSGGPRGYTF

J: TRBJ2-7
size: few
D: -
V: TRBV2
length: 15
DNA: TGTGCCAGCAATCTTGGACGGGCAAGCTCCTACGAGCAGTACTTC
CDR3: CASNLGRASSYEQYF

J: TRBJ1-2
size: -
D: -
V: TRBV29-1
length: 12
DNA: TGCAGCGTTGTGGGGGTAAACTATGGCTACACCTTC
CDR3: CSVVGVNYGYTF

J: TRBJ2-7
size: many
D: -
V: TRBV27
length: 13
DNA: TGTGCCAGCAGGCTAGACGGGGACTACGAGCAGTACTTC
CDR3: CASRLDGDYEQYF

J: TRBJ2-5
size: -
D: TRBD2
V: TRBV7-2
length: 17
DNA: TGTGCCAGCAGCTTAGCTACGGGGCTAGCGGGCCAAGAGACCCAGTACTTC
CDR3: CASSLATGLAGQETQYF

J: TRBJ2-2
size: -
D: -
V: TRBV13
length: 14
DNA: TGTGCCGGCCGGGGAAGCTTGGACACCGGGGAGCTGTTTTTT
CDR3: CAGRGSLDTGELFF

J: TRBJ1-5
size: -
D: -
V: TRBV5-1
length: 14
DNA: TGCGCCAGCAGCTTGGGTCGGGGGGGTCAGCCCCAGCATTTT
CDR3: CASSLGRGGQPQHF

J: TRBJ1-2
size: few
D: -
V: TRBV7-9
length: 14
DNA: TGTGCCAGCAGCCCGGACAGAGCTAACTATGGCTACACCTTC
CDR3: CASSPDRANYGYTF

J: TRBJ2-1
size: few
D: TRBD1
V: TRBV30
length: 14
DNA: TGTGCCAGGGACCGGGACAGCTCCTACAATGAGCAGTTCTTC
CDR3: CARDRDSSYNEQFF

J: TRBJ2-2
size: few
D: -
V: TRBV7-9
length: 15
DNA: TGTGCCAGCAGCCCACCTCAGACCAGGGCCGGGGAGCTGTTTTTT
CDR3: CASSPPQTRAGELFF

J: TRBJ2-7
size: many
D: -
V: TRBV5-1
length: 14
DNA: TGCGCCAGCACCGAGATTGACAGAGAATACGAGCAGTACTTC
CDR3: CASTEIDREYEQYF

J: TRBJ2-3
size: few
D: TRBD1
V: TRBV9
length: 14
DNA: TGTGCCAGCAGCGCTCAGGGGGCTGGAGATACGCAGTATTTT
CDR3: CASSAQGAGDTQYF

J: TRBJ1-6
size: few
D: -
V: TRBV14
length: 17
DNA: TGTGCCAGCAGCCAAGTCTGGGAGGTTGGGGCAAACTCACCCCTCCACTTT
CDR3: CASSQVWEVGANSPLHF

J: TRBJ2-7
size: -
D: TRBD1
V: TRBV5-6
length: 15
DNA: TGTGCCAGCAGCCCATCGCCGACAGGGTCCTACGAGCAGTACTTC
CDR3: CASSPSPTGSYEQYF

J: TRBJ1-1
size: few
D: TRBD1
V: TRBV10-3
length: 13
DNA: TGTGCCATCGGGTGGACAGGGAATACTGAAGCTTTCTTT
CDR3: CAIGWTGNTEAFF

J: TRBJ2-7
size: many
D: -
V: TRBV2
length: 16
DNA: TGTGCCAGCAGTGATCCTATGGGAATTTTCTCCTACGAGCAGTACTTC
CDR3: CASSDPMGIFSYEQYF

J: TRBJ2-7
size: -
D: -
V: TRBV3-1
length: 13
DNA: TGTGCCAGCAGCCAACAGGAGAGCTACGAGCAGTACTTC
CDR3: CASSQQESYEQYF

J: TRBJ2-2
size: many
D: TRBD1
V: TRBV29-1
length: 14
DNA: TGCAGCGCAAGGGACAGGGCCCTCGTCGGGGAGCTGTTTTTT
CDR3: CSARDRALVGELFF

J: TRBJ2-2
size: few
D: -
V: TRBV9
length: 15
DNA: TGTGCCAGCAGCGGTGGCAGTACGAACACCGGGGAGCTGTTTTTT
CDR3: CASSGGSTNTGELFF

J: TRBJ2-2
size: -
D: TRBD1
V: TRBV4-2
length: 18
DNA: TGTGCCAGCAGCCAAGTCCTCGACAGGGACATTGCCACCGGGGAGCTGTTTTTT
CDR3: CASSQVLDRDIATGELFF

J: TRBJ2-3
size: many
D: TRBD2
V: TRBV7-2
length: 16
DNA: TGTGCCAGCAGCCGCTTGATGCGGGGGAGCACAGATACGCAGTATTTT
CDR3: CASSRLMRGSTDTQYF

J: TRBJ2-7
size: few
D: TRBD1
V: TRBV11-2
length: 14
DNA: TGTGCCAGCAGCTCTCTGGACAGGGGCTACGAGCAGTACTTC
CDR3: CASSSLDRGYEQYF